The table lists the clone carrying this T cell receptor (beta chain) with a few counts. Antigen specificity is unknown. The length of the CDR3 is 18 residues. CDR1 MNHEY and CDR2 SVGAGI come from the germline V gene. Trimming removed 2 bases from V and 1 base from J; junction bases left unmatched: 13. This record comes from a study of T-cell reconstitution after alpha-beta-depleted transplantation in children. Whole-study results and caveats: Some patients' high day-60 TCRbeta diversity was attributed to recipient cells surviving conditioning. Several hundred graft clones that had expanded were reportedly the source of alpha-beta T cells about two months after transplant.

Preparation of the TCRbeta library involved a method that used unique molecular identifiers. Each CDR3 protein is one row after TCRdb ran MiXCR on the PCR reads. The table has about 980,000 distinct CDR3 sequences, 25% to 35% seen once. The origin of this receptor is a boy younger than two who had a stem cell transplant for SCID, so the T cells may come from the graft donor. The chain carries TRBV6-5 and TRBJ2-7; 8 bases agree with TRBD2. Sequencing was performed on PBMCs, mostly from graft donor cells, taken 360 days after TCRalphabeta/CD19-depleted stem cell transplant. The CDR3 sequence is CASSYLPPGGGLSYEQYF. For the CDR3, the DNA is TGTGCCAGCAGTTACCTCCCCCCCGGCGGGGGGCTTTCCTACGAGCAGTACTTC.